The 31 T cell receptor beta chains presented below share a single source sample, sequenced in a study of blood T cell repertoires in COVID-19. Sequencing used immunoSEQ multiplex PCR; TCRdb keeps in-frame clones, though not all of them. The profile shows roughly 300,000 clones, around 84% of them singletons. Sequencing was carried out using PBMCs or T cells enriched from blood (not recorded which). Receptor source: a woman aged 50 to 60 who had recovered from COVID-19.

For this clone: The same CDR3 is also encoded by other DNA sequences in this sample. CDR3: CAISESGTGYGYTF. In DNA form, the CDR3 reads TGTGCCATCAGTGAGTCAGGGACAGGATATGGCTACACCTTC. The chain couples TRBV10-3 to TRBJ1-2; 8 bases are shared with TRBD1. The CDR3 totals 14 residues. Germline values: CDR1 ENHRY, CDR2 SYGVKD. Losses at the gene ends were 0 bases for V and 5 bases for J; bases not matched to a gene: 2.

The V gene is TRBV27, the J gene TRBJ2-5, with a weak D call TRBD2 (7 bases). V was cut by 6 bases and J by 3 bases, with 20 bases left in between. Looked up from germline, CDR1 is MNHEY and CDR2 is SMNVEV (reference sequence). The CDR3 has 16 residues. The CDR3 spells CASRGRGTISEETQYF. For the CDR3, the DNA is TGTGCCAGCAGGGGAAGGGGGACTATTTCGGAAGAGACCCAGTACTTC.

This clone was recorded a few times. The rearrangement uses TRBV11-2 and TRBJ2-3; possibly TRBD1 for D (6 bases). This CDR3 is 16 amino acids long. The V end lost 8 bases, the J end lost 6 bases, and 24 bases lay between the germline ends. The V gene's germline CDR1 is SGHAT and CDR2 FQNNGV. The CDR3 DNA reads as TGTGCCAGCTCCACGTCGGTTAACAGGGCCCTGGATACGCAGTATTTT. It yields the protein CASSTSVNRALDTQYF.

V usage is TRBV6-1 and J usage is TRBJ2-7; weak D call: TRBD2 (5 bases). CDR1 is MNHNS, CDR2 SASEGT, per germline. Between the trimmed V and J ends, which lost 2 bases and 2 bases, there was a span of 10 bases. The length of the CDR3 is 14 residues. CDR3 coding DNA: TGTGCCAGCAGTGAATGGAGGCAAGCCTACGAGCAGTACTTC. As protein: CASSEWRQAYEQYF.

The chain has TRBV6-2 or TRBV6-3 and TRBJ2-2; a possible D gene is TRBD1 (6 bases). The CDR3 loop spans 18 amino acids. Trimming left V 4 bases short and J 4 bases short, with 22 bases between. Germline assignment: CDR1 MNHEY and CDR2 SVGEGT. CDR3 sequence: CASSSVIRRQGLTGELFF. CDR3 DNA: TGTGCCAGCAGTTCGGTTATACGGCGGCAGGGGCTCACCGGGGAGCTGTTTTTT.

The genes are TRBV7-8 and TRBJ2-7; tentatively, D is TRBD1 (7 bases). Per the germline V gene, CDR1 is SGHVS and CDR2 is FQNEAQ. The length of the CDR3 is 16 residues. Trimming pared 1 base from V and 4 bases from J, leaving 17 bases between. The CDR3 spells CASSLGTRAGGYEQYF. CDR3 coding DNA: TGTGCCAGCAGCTTAGGGACAAGGGCAGGGGGGTACGAGCAGTACTTC.

J is TRBJ1-3 and V is TRBV5-1; D is uncertain. The V end was cut by 0 bases, the J end by 4 bases, with 11 bases between. This CDR3 is built from 15 residues. The germline V gene has CDR1 SGHRS and CDR2 YFSETQ. The CDR3 protein is CASSLGAGGGNTIYF. The CDR3 region has the DNA TGCGCCAGCAGCTTGGGGGCAGGTGGGGGAAACACCATATATTTT.

This clone has just one count. The chain links TRBV28 to TRBJ2-3, with 9 bases aligning to TRBD2. V shed 2 bases, J shed 4 bases, and the junction held 4 bases outside the gene matches. Looked up from germline, CDR1 is MDHEN and CDR2 is SYDVKM. The CDR3 extends over 15 amino acids. The CDR3 nucleotides read TGTGCCAGCAGTTTAGGGCGGGGGGGCCCAGATACGCAGTATTTT. Protein sequence: CASSLGRGGPDTQYF.

This chain joins TRBV27 and TRBJ1-5; 7 positions agree with TRBD1. The junction had 6 bases not matched to a gene; V was cut back by 3 bases and J by 4 bases. The CDR3 length is 15 residues. Germline lookup yields CDR1 MNHEY and CDR2 SMNVEV (reference sequence). The CDR3 region has the DNA TGTGCCAGCAGTTTTGGAGGGGGCCCTAATCAGCCCCAGCATTTT. This sequence encodes CASSFGGGPNQPQHF.

This sequence joins TRBV9 and TRBJ2-2, with 7 bases matching TRBD1. The CDR3 has 17 residues. Germline CDR1 SGDLS, CDR2 YYNGEE. V lost 1 base, J lost 1 base, and 7 bases stayed unmatched. The CDR3 DNA is TGTGCCAGCAGCGTACAAAACTGGACAGGGAACACCGGGGAGCTGTTTTTT. This codes for CASSVQNWTGNTGELFF.

This chain links TRBV7-2 with TRBJ2-1, with TRBD1 matching over 8 bases. CDR3 size: 16 residues. From germline, CDR1 is SGHTA and CDR2 FQGNSA. V shed 4 bases, J shed 8 bases, and the junction held 13 bases outside the gene matches. Here the CDR3 reads CASSSRRRGQMDEQFF. CDR3 nucleotides: TGTGCCAGCAGCTCTAGACGCAGGGGGCAAATGGATGAGCAGTTCTTC.

V and J are TRBV5-1 and TRBJ1-2; weak D call: TRBD1 (5 bases). Germline V gives CDR1 SGHRS, CDR2 YFSETQ. Between the trimmed V and J ends, which lost 0 bases and 6 bases, there was a span of 21 bases. The length of the CDR3 is 17 residues. The CDR3 DNA reads TGCGCCAGCAGCTTGGCCTTTATCAAGAACCCGGGGGATGGCTACACCTTC. This gives the protein CASSLAFIKNPGDGYTF.

The chain joins TRBV14 to TRBJ1-1; D perhaps matches TRBD1 (5 bases). The CDR3 is 15 residues long. The germline gives CDR1 SGHDN, CDR2 FVKESK. The V and J ends lost 0 bases and 5 bases respectively, with 13 bases between them. Written as DNA, the CDR3 is TGTGCCAGCAGCCAAGATCTGCCCAGGGCGACTGAAGCTTTCTTT. This translates into CASSQDLPRATEAFF.

The gene calls are TRBV7-3 and TRBJ2-7; 9 bases map to TRBD1. The germline V gene has CDR1 SGHTA and CDR2 FQGTGA. J lost 2 bases, V lost 5 bases, and 4 bases had no gene match. This CDR3 comprises 14 residues. The CDR3 DNA sequence: TGTGCCAGCAGCCAGGGACAGGGTCCCTACGAGCAGTACTTC. Translation gives CASSQGQGPYEQYF.

V gene TRBV11-2 combines with J gene TRBJ1-2; possible D gene TRBD1, 5 bases. Germline assignment: CDR1 SGHAT and CDR2 FQNNGV. The CDR3 is made up of 15 amino acids. The V end was cut by 0 bases, the J end by 5 bases, with 13 bases between. The CDR3 sequence is CASSLDRQSLYGYTF. DNA of the CDR3: TGTGCCAGCAGCTTAGACCGACAGTCACTTTATGGCTACACCTTC.

This clone has only a few counts. The chain uses TRBV27 and TRBJ1-1, with 7 bases that match TRBD1. In germline, CDR1 is MNHEY, CDR2 SMNVEV (reference sequence). This CDR3 comprises 15 residues. The V and J ends lost 2 bases and 0 bases, in that order; junction bases with no gene match: 3. CDR3 sequence (DNA): TGTGCCAGCAGTTTAACGACAGGGTTGAACACTGAAGCTTTCTTT. Translation: CASSLTTGLNTEAFF.

In its sample, this clone was seen once. The J gene is TRBJ2-6, the V gene TRBV2; D gene ambiguous. V lost 8 bases, J lost 1 base, and 9 bases lay in between. Germline V gene sequence: CDR1 SNHLY, CDR2 FYNNEI. The CDR3 extends over 14 amino acids. The CDR3 is CASALKSGANVLTF. In DNA, the CDR3 is TGTGCCAGCGCGTTAAAGTCTGGGGCCAACGTCCTGACTTTC.

This chain uses TRBV18 with TRBJ2-7, with 8 nucleotides matching TRBD2. Germline V gene lookup returns CDR1 KGHSH and CDR2 LQKENI. Trimming removed 5 bases from V and 12 bases from J; junction bases left unmatched: 9. The CDR3 has 12 amino acids. CDR3 coding DNA: TGTGCCAGCTCAATTCCAGCGGGAGTCTCGTACTTC. Protein: CASSIPAGVSYF.

The chain combines TRBV18 with TRBJ2-3, with TRBD2 matching 12 bases. V gave up 3 bases and J gave up 1 base; unmatched junction bases: 5. CDR1 is KGHSH, CDR2 LQKENI, per germline. The CDR3 loop spans 17 amino acids. The CDR3 sequence is CASSPWTSGTGTDTQYF. The CDR3 nucleotides read TGTGCCAGCTCACCGTGGACTAGCGGGACTGGCACAGATACGCAGTATTTT.

J is TRBJ2-3 and V is TRBV19, with unresolved D. The germline CDR1 and CDR2 sequences are LNHDA and SQIVND (reference sequence). CDR3 length: 14 residues. The ends were cut back, 3 bases at V and 2 bases at J, with 9 bases in the middle. The CDR3 coding sequence is TGTGCCAGTAGTATGGCGGCAGACACAGATACGCAGTATTTT. It specifies CASSMAADTDTQYF.

J is TRBJ1-5 and V is TRBV10-3; 11 bases agree with TRBD1. CDR3 length: 17 residues. Trimming removed 3 bases from V and 3 bases from J; junction bases left unmatched: 7. The V gene's germline CDR1 is ENHRY and CDR2 SYGVKD. The CDR3 here is CAISDLDRGPDNQPQHF. The CDR3 nucleotides are TGTGCCATCAGTGACCTGGACAGGGGGCCAGACAATCAGCCCCAGCATTTT.

The chain couples TRBV19 to TRBJ2-3, with 8 nucleotides matching TRBD1. CDR1 is LNHDA and CDR2 is SQIVND in the germline V gene (reference sequence). V trimming: 5 bases; J trimming: 1 base; junction bases outside the gene matches: 11. This CDR3 spans 17 amino acids. Here the CDR3 reads CASSQDRGTMGTDTQYF. The CDR3 nucleotides are TGTGCCAGTAGTCAAGACAGGGGTACGATGGGCACAGATACGCAGTATTTT. Full variable domain (missing parts from reference TRBV19 and TRBJ2-3): DGGITQSPKYLFRKEGQNVTLSCEQNLNHDAMYWYRQDPGQGLRLIYYSQIVNDFQKGDIAEGYSVSREKKESFPLTVTSAQKNPTAFYLCASSQDRGTMGTDTQYFGPGTRLTVL.

The J gene is TRBJ2-7, the V gene TRBV15, with 7 bases lining up with TRBD2. V dropped 3 bases and J dropped 3; count of bases not matched to a gene: 2. The CDR3 length is 13 residues. The germline gives CDR1 LNHNV, CDR2 YYDKDF (reference sequence). CDR3 sequence: CATSSQRGYEQYF. The CDR3 DNA is TGTGCCACCAGCAGCCAGCGGGGCTACGAGCAGTACTTC.

The chain links TRBV11-2 to TRBJ2-7; 7 nucleotides align to TRBD1. The CDR3 runs to 14 residues. Germline-derived CDR1 and CDR2 are SGHAT and FQNNGV. After removal of 0 bases from V and 2 bases from J, the junction contained 1 base not matched to a gene. Here the CDR3 DNA reads TGTGCCAGCAGCTTAGATGGGACAGCCTACGAGCAGTACTTC. It specifies CASSLDGTAYEQYF. Full variable domain (missing parts from reference TRBV11-2 and TRBJ2-7): EAGVAQSPRYKIIEKRQSVAFWCNPISGHATLYWYQQILGQGPKLLIQFQNNGVVDDSQLPKDRFSAERLKGVDSTLKIQPAKLEDSAVYLCASSLDGTAYEQYFGPGTRLTVT.

This chain links TRBV15 with TRBJ1-4; perhaps TRBD1 as D (5 bases). This CDR3 is built from 13 residues. Germline assignment: CDR1 LNHNV and CDR2 YYDKDF (reference sequence). Trimming took off 2 bases at V and 14 bases at J, with 15 bases between the two ends. CDR3: CATSRPGEGLLFF. DNA for the CDR3: TGTGCCACCAGCAGACCTGGGGAGGGGCTGCTGTTTTTT.

The rearrangement joins TRBV4-1 to TRBJ2-3; TRBD2 matches at 11 bases. CDR3 length equals 14 residues. J lost 5 bases, V lost 4 bases, and 2 bases had no gene match. Germline-derived CDR1 and CDR2 are MGHRA and YSYEKL. The CDR3 DNA follows: TGCGCCAGCAGCCCCGGACTAGCGGGAGATACGCAGTATTTT. It codes for CASSPGLAGDTQYF.

The genes are TRBV9 and TRBJ1-1; unclear D gene. V was trimmed by 0 bases and J by 1 base, leaving 13 bases between them. CDR3 length: 16 amino acids. Germline V gene lookup returns CDR1 SGDLS and CDR2 YYNGEE. CDR3 sequence: CASSVAGGVRNTEAFF. Here the CDR3 DNA reads TGTGCCAGCAGCGTAGCTGGCGGTGTGAGGAACACTGAAGCTTTCTTT.

The V call is TRBV7-2, the J call TRBJ2-7, with D possibly being TRBD1 (6 bases). Germline CDR1 reads SGHTA; CDR2 reads FQGNSA. V was trimmed by 4 bases and J by 2 bases, leaving 12 bases between them. CDR3 size: 14 residues. The DNA for the CDR3 is TGTGCCAGCAGCTCCTCCGGGACACCCTACGAGCAGTACTTC. Protein: CASSSSGTPYEQYF.

The V call is TRBV18, the J call TRBJ2-7, with 9 bases identical to TRBD1. The V gene end was trimmed by 3 bases and the J gene end by 7 bases; junction bases not matched to a gene: 10. The CDR3 has 15 amino acids. Germline CDR1 KGHSH, CDR2 LQKENI. The chain's CDR3 is CASSPSGTGRGEQYF. DNA of the CDR3: TGTGCCAGCTCACCTTCCGGGACAGGGCGCGGGGAGCAGTACTTC.

This clone was recorded once. The chain combines TRBV7-9 with TRBJ1-2; D remains ambiguous. The V end lost 2 bases, the J end lost 2 bases, and 12 bases lay between the germline ends. Germline values: CDR1 SEHNR, CDR2 FQNEAQ (reference sequence). The CDR3 contains 15 residues. The CDR3 nucleotides read TGTGCCAGCAGCTTATTGGAGGCAGGAAACTATGGCTACACCTTC. As protein: CASSLLEAGNYGYTF.

As concerns this clone: Relative to the germline gene, one junction end is altered; a read error may explain this. The V gene is TRBV18, the J gene TRBJ2-7; the match to TRBD1 covers 8 bases. CDR3 length: 13 residues. The germline V gene has CDR1 KGHSH and CDR2 LQKENI. The CDR3 region has the DNA TGTGCCAGCTCCGGACAGGGTTCCTCCGAGCAGTACTTC. Translating it yields CASSGQGSSEQYF. Supplemented by reference TRBV18 and TRBJ2-7, the full variable domain reads NAGVMQNPRHLVRRRGQEARLRCSPMKGHSHVYWYRQLPEEGLKFMVYLQKENIIDESGMPKERFSAEFPKEGPSILRIQQVVRGDSAAYFCASSGQGSSEQYFGPGTRLTVT.